This T cell receptor beta chain was sequenced for a study of blood T cell repertoires in COVID-19. At the level of the study: Italy, Spain and the United States were the sources of the convalescent and acute COVID-19 samples.

This CDR3 spans 14 amino acids. V was clipped by 2 bases and J by 0 bases, with 5 bases between them. Germline-derived CDR1 and CDR2 are SGHVT and SQSDAQ. Authors' analysis steps: Reference gene primer amplification gave nucleated cell count estimates. Only in-frame clones appear in the TCRdb table, and some are missing; sequencing was by immunoSEQ multiplex PCR. That table furnishes V, J and clone size, whereas the DNA furnished D and trimming. This table holds fewer than 120,000 clones, 65% to 90% found once. Sample: peripheral blood. This receptor was taken from a woman in her sixties or seventies with acute or convalescent COVID-19. The genes are TRBV7-4 and TRBJ1-3; D uncertain. The CDR3 loop is CASSLPCSGNTIYF. In nucleotides, the CDR3 is TGTGCCAGCAGCTTACCTTGCTCTGGAAACACCATATATTTT.